A single sample is the source of the 22 T cell receptor beta chains below, sequenced in a study of human T cells and chemical hapten exposure. The time point denotes: patch test 3, about 24 weeks after DPC sensitization. As to treatment: therapeutic diphenylcyclopropenone sensitization with weekly scalp DPC. From the RACE reads, TCRdb called clonotypes with MiXCR, one entry per CDR3 protein. The sample carries roughly 84,000 distinct CDR3 sequences, about a tenth recorded once. This specimen was whole blood, taken in connection with sensitization to the hapten diphenylcyclopropenone (DPC). The receptors were sampled from a woman aged 50 to 60 with alopecia areata. Some clones in this sample may be carry-over from other donors' samples.

This clonotype was counted only a few times. V and J are TRBV11-3 and TRBJ2-7; D is possibly TRBD2 (5 bases). The CDR3 runs to 15 residues. Trimming removed 5 bases from V and 0 bases from J, with 14 bases in between. Per the germline V gene, CDR1 is SGHNT and CDR2 is YENEEA. CDR3: CASSTGGLSSYEQYF. For the CDR3, the DNA is TGTGCCAGCAGCACCGGAGGACTCAGCTCCTACGAGCAGTACTTC. The complete variable domain, with remaining parts taken from reference TRBV11-3 and TRBJ2-7, reads EAGVVQSPRYKIIEKKQPVAFWCNPISGHNTLYWYLQNLGQGPELLIRYENEEAVDDSQLPKDRFSAERLKGVDSTLKIQPAELGDSAVYLCASSTGGLSSYEQYFGPGTRLTVT.

This clonotype was recorded at least ten times. CDR3 protein: CASSQEGGRGKGYTF. Here the CDR3 DNA reads TGCGCCAGCAGCCAAGAGGGGGGCAGGGGGAAGGGCTACACCTTC. V usage is TRBV4-1 and J usage is TRBJ1-2; 7 nucleotides match TRBD1. In germline, CDR1 is MGHRA, CDR2 YSYEKL. Trimming cost V 0 bases and J 8 bases; bases outside gene matches: 9. The CDR3 consists of 15 residues.

This clonotype has only a few counts. The CDR3 DNA sequence: TGTGCCAGCAGTGAAGCGCTTCAGCGGGAGGGATCTAACAATGAGCAGTTCTTC. It yields the protein CASSEALQREGSNNEQFF. V is TRBV2 and J is TRBJ2-1; 10 bases are a match to TRBD2. The CDR3 has 18 residues. Germline V gives CDR1 SNHLY, CDR2 FYNNEI. Trimming at V came to 0 bases and at J to 5 bases, leaving 10 bases not matched to a gene.

This clonotype was seen repeatedly, ten times or more. The chain uses TRBV13 and TRBJ1-6; D gene unclear. V was trimmed by 0 bases and J by 14 bases, leaving 11 bases between them. Germline-derived CDR1 and CDR2 are PRHDT and FYEKMQ (reference sequence). The CDR3 is 13 amino acids. CDR3 protein: CASSLGLPGSLHF. The CDR3, as DNA: TGTGCCAGCAGCTTAGGACTACCCGGGTCCCTCCACTTT.

The rearrangement uses TRBV6-4 and TRBJ2-1; no reliable D call. The CDR3 runs to 12 residues. Trimming took 2 bases from V and 5 from J, leaving 4 bases between them. CDR1 is MRHNA and CDR2 is SNTAGT in the germline V gene. This CDR3 reads CASSDLNNEQFF. The CDR3 nucleotides are TGTGCCAGCAGTGACCTGAACAATGAGCAGTTCTTC.

The J gene is TRBJ1-4, the V gene TRBV3-1; 9 positions match TRBD1. The CDR3 sequence is 15 residues long. V lost 2 bases, J lost 5 bases, and 3 bases stayed unmatched. The V gene's germline CDR1 is LGHDT and CDR2 YNNKEL (reference sequence). The CDR3 bases are TGTGCCAGCAGCCAACCAGGACAGGGGAATGAAAAACTGTTTTTT. It translates to CASSQPGQGNEKLFF. Filled out from reference TRBV3-1 and TRBJ1-4, the complete variable domain reads DTAVSQTPKYLVTQMGNDKSIKCEQNLGHDTMYWYKQDSKKFLKIMFSYNNKELIINETVPNRFSPKSPDKAHLNLHINSLELGDSAVYFCASSQPGQGNEKLFFGSGTQLSVL.

V usage is TRBV12-3 or TRBV12-4 and J usage is TRBJ2-2; tentative D call: TRBD2 (6 bases). CDR3 length equals 17 residues. Trimming stripped 3 bases from V and 6 bases from J, with 20 bases between. CDR3 loop: CASSFLSGGPVPGELFF. CDR3 DNA sequence: TGTGCCAGCAGTTTTTTATCCGGAGGGCCTGTCCCCGGGGAGCTGTTTTTT.

In this sample, this clonotype turned up many times. This rearrangement joins TRBV19 to TRBJ1-5; no firm D call. V was trimmed by 5 bases and J by 6 bases, leaving 11 bases between them. This CDR3 comprises 13 residues. Germline V gene sequence: CDR1 LNHDA, CDR2 SQIVND (reference sequence). The CDR3 sequence is CASSLADSQPQHF. CDR3 bases: TGTGCCAGTAGTCTAGCCGATTCTCAGCCCCAGCATTTT.

In this sample, this clonotype turned up many times. The V call is TRBV29-1, the J call TRBJ2-7; 8 nucleotides line up with TRBD1. V lost 7 bases to trimming and J lost 0 bases; unmatched junction nucleotides: 8. CDR1 is SQVTM and CDR2 is ANQGSEA in the germline V gene. The length of the CDR3 is 14 residues. The CDR3 loop reads CSAQTGEASYEQYF. The CDR3, as DNA: TGCAGCGCACAGACAGGGGAGGCCTCCTACGAGCAGTACTTC.

This clonotype was counted at least ten times. J is TRBJ2-7 and V is TRBV5-1, with TRBD2 as a possible D gene (5 bases). The length of the CDR3 is 13 residues. Germline V gene sequence: CDR1 SGHRS, CDR2 YFSETQ. V shed 7 bases and J shed 3 bases, with 14 bases lying between them. In DNA, the CDR3 is TGCGCCAGCCGCCTTCCGGGAAGCTACGAGCAGTACTTC. Amino acid sequence: CASRLPGSYEQYF.

This clonotype has at least ten counts. The genes are TRBV5-1 and TRBJ2-3, with 7 bases aligning to TRBD2. V was clipped by 6 bases and J by 4 bases; unmatched bases: 2. The CDR3 consists of 12 residues. The germline CDR1 and CDR2 sequences are SGHRS and YFSETQ. CDR3 DNA: TGCGCCAGCATGGCGGGAGCAGATACGCAGTATTTT. Its translation is CASMAGADTQYF.

This clonotype was counted many times. This sequence joins TRBV20-1 and TRBJ2-5; TRBD2 matches at 9 bases. V trimming: 6 bases; J trimming: 4 bases; junction bases outside the gene matches: 9. The CDR3 length is 14 residues. Germline CDR1 and CDR2: DFQATT and SNEGSKA (reference sequence). CDR3 protein: CSATMGGRAETQYF. CDR3 bases: TGCAGTGCCACCATGGGCGGGAGGGCAGAGACCCAGTACTTC.

With respect to this clonotype: A read error is possible here, since a much larger clone lies one base away. The conserved final phenylalanine or tryptophan is absent from the CDR3, which likely points to a read error. V gene TRBV7-3 combines with J gene TRBJ1-5, with 7 bases identical to TRBD1. After removal of 5 bases from V and 4 bases from J, the junction contained 2 bases not matched to a gene. The germline V gene has CDR1 SGHTA and CDR2 FQGTGA. The CDR3 runs 13 residues. The CDR3 DNA reads TGTGCCAGCAGCATGGACAGGAATCAGCCCCAGCATTCT. Translation gives CASSMDRNQPQHS.

This clonotype occurred a few times. The chain has TRBV20-1 and TRBJ2-7; 10 bases map to TRBD2. The CDR3 sequence is 14 residues long. Germline values: CDR1 DFQATT, CDR2 SNEGSKA (reference sequence). Trimming removed 2 bases from V and 3 bases from J; junction bases left unmatched: 4. Here the CDR3 reads CSARFLAGDYEQYF. Written as DNA, the CDR3 is TGCAGTGCTAGATTCCTAGCGGGGGACTACGAGCAGTACTTC.

This clonotype was detected a few times. Here the CDR3 reads CAWSVDTSEPQHF. CDR3 DNA sequence: TGTGCCTGGAGTGTGGACACCTCTGAGCCCCAGCATTTT. The chain employs TRBV30 and TRBJ1-5; tentative D call: TRBD1 (5 bases). The CDR3 is 13 amino acids. Germline V CDR1 and CDR2: GTSNPN, SVGIG (reference sequence). The germline V and J ends were trimmed by 0 bases and 8 bases, with 11 bases remaining between them. Complete variable domain (other parts from reference TRBV30 and TRBJ1-5): SQTIHQWPATLVQPVGSPLSLECTVEGTSNPNLYWYRQAAGRGLQLLFYSVGIGQISSEVPQNLSASRPQDRQFILSSKKLLLSDSGFYLCAWSVDTSEPQHFGDGTRLSIL.

The chain is built from TRBV6-4 and TRBJ1-1; D is uncertain. The CDR3 totals 15 residues. Germline CDR1 and CDR2: MRHNA and SNTAGT. Trimming stripped 2 bases from V and 2 bases from J, with 12 bases between. The CDR3 DNA is TGTGCCAGCAGTGACAGGGTAAGACACAACACTGAAGCTTTCTTT. This translates into CASSDRVRHNTEAFF.

This clonotype was seen more than once but under ten times. The chain carries TRBV12-3 or TRBV12-4 and TRBJ1-1; D uncertain. Between the trimmed V and J ends, which lost 2 bases and 5 bases, there was a span of 12 bases. This CDR3 is 14 amino acids long. CDR3 loop: CASSLWGGRTEAFF. Here the CDR3 DNA reads TGTGCCAGCAGTTTATGGGGAGGGAGAACTGAAGCTTTCTTT.

This clonotype was counted between two and nine times. The CDR3 protein is CASSRLVGSYEQYF. The CDR3 coding sequence is TGTGCCAGCAGTCGCCTAGTGGGCTCCTACGAGCAGTACTTC. V gene TRBV28 combines with J gene TRBJ2-7; D unclear. The CDR3 has 14 residues. V dropped 5 bases and J dropped 0 bases, with 11 bases sitting between them. Looked up from germline, CDR1 is MDHEN and CDR2 is SYDVKM.

The chain uses TRBV3-1 and TRBJ2-3, with TRBD2 matching over 9 bases. The germline CDR1 and CDR2 sequences are LGHDT and YNNKEL (reference sequence). The CDR3 sequence is 14 residues long. Trimming removed 4 bases from V and 5 bases from J; junction bases left unmatched: 4. CDR3: CASSPSGNGDTQYF. The CDR3 DNA reads as TGTGCCAGCAGCCCTAGCGGGAATGGAGATACGCAGTATTTT.

CDR3: CASSLQGGYNSPLHF. CDR3 bases: TGTGCCAGCAGTTTACAGGGGGGGTATAATTCACCCCTCCACTTT. V usage is TRBV12-3 or TRBV12-4 and J usage is TRBJ1-6, with 7 positions matching TRBD1. V lost 2 bases to trimming and J lost 4 bases; unmatched junction nucleotides: 2. This CDR3 has 15 amino acids.

This clonotype was picked up a small number of times. The chain couples TRBV19 to TRBJ2-5, with 9 bases fitting TRBD1. V lost 5 bases, J lost 3 bases, and 4 bases stayed unmatched. From germline, CDR1 is LNHDA and CDR2 SQIVND (reference sequence). This CDR3 region has 14 residues. Written as DNA, the CDR3 is TGTGCCAGTAGTTCCCGGGACAGGGAAGAGACCCAGTACTTC. Translated: CASSSRDREETQYF.

This clonotype was detected only once. Relative to the germline gene, one junction end is altered; a read error may explain this. The chain joins TRBV7-9 to TRBJ2-2, with 7 bases fitting TRBD1. There are 14 residues in the CDR3. CDR1 is SEHNR, CDR2 FQNEAQ, per germline (reference sequence). The CDR3, as DNA: TGTGCCAGCAGCCCTGGGACAGCCTATGGGGAGCTGGTTTTT. This sequence encodes CASSPGTAYGELVF.